The entry that follows covers one T cell receptor beta chain sequence. Its specificity is not known. This record belongs to a study of T cell responses to AZD1222 COVID-19 vaccine. Profiled with immunoSEQ multiplex PCR; TCRdb holds only in-frame clones, not every one. The sample includes under 150,000 clones, roughly 91% seen only once; the top ten take 5.1%. Study-wide points: Recipients of two AZD1222 doses showed rising Spike-specific TCR breadth and depth. Vaccine-associated CD4 TCRs ranged over spike, dominating at 160-218 and 743-854.

CDR1 MDHEN and CDR2 SYDVKM come from the germline V gene. The CDR3 covers 14 residues. J gave up 4 bases and V 2 bases, and 4 bases lay outside the gene matches. The sequence was collected from an adult in good health. The chain employs TRBV28 and TRBJ2-7; TRBD2 matches at 8 bases. The material sequenced was peripheral blood, taken on day 0 of AZD1222 vaccination. CDR3 nucleotides: TGTGCCAGCAGTTTAATCACTAGCGGTTACGAGCAGTACTTC. It specifies CASSLITSGYEQYF.